These T cell receptor beta chains were read from a single sample in a study of regulatory T cells in long-lasting Graves disease. Each CDR3 protein gets one entry after TCRdb re-called the multiplex PCR reads with MiXCR. The repertoire holds some 330,000 distinct CDR3 sequences, with 20% to 25% as singletons. The sequencing here drew on peripheral blood mononuclear cells (PBMCs), taken when the disease was refractory, from a patient treated with antithyroid drugs. Receptors originate from a woman in her forties with Graves disease. Each CDR3 is given with its conserved first and last residue.

TRBV6-1	TRBJ2-7	CASSVTGGYEQYF
TRBV7-9	TRBJ2-5	CASSPRLAGGQETQYF
TRBV7-8	TRBJ2-7	CASSLAGQGSSYEQYF
TRBV28	TRBJ1-5	CASSLWTGANQPQHF
TRBV6-2/TRBV6-3	TRBJ2-5	CASSYSRSYQETQYF
TRBV2	TRBJ1-1	CASSIKSYMNTEAFF
TRBV2	TRBJ2-6	CASSDPTESGANVLTF
TRBV10-3	TRBJ2-1	CAISAPLAGGPREQFF
TRBV2	TRBJ2-7	CASRVTGYEQYF
TRBV29-1	TRBJ2-2	CSVDTGGGGAGELFF
TRBV11-2	TRBJ2-5	CTSSLGLWVGETQYF
TRBV28	TRBJ2-7	CASSSPGLAYEQYF
TRBV11-2	TRBJ2-7	CASSFFSGRSVWYEQYF
TRBV9	TRBJ2-7	CASSPHGGGRLDGDYEQYF
TRBV12-3/TRBV12-4	TRBJ1-3	CASSPQRSGNTIYF
TRBV7-9	TRBJ2-7	CASSSSLSSYEQYF
TRBV24-1	TRBJ2-2	CATSDTGVTGELFF
TRBV12-3/TRBV12-4	TRBJ1-2	CASTRTDRDGGYTF
TRBV5-1	TRBJ1-1	CASSPLTGGANTEAFF
TRBV19	TRBJ2-7	CASSNHGPYEQYF
TRBV12-3/TRBV12-4	TRBJ2-3	CASSPRTSGSTDTQYF
TRBV9	TRBJ2-2	CASSPVWGELFF
TRBV24-1	TRBJ2-7	CATSSPLGEVNEQYF
TRBV27	TRBJ2-2	CASSPSQGYFTGELFF